This TCR beta chain originates from a study of T cell responses to AZD1222 COVID-19 vaccine. V dropped 2 bases and J dropped 6 bases, with 14 bases sitting between them. Germline V gives CDR1 SNHLY, CDR2 FYNNEI. The CDR3 extends over 15 amino acids. Only in-frame clones appear in the TCRdb table, and some are missing; sequencing was by immunoSEQ multiplex PCR. Seen here are roughly 260,000 clones, 85% to 95% observed once, and the top ten hold about 0.5%. The TCR sequence derives from an adult in good health. This chain uses TRBV2 with TRBJ1-5; maybe TRBD1 (5 bases). Sample: peripheral blood, taken on day 0 of AZD1222 vaccination. The CDR3 region is CASSEMRGAGQPQHF. The DNA of the CDR3 is TGTGCCAGCAGTGAAATGCGAGGGGCGGGTCAGCCCCAGCATTTT.